The rows below give T cell receptor beta chains drawn from one sample of a study of regulatory T cells in long-lasting Graves disease. TCRdb itself ran the multiplex PCR reads through MiXCR, one entry per CDR3 protein. Of roughly 610,000 distinct CDR3 sequences in the sample, less than 20% were seen once. The same sample was also studied in work on T cells in Graves' hyperthyroidism and ophthalmopathy.

The sequenced sample was peripheral blood mononuclear cells (PBMCs), obtained at new diagnosis, from a patient treated with antithyroid drugs. Every receptor here comes from a woman aged 30 to 39 with Graves disease. CDR3s include the opening cysteine and the closing phenylalanine or tryptophan. The order of the fields is clone size, V gene, J gene, D gene, CDR3 protein, CDR3 DNA. The D gene is left open where the match is weak. Where a row states a size, it is once, few, many or the class of an expanded clone; other rows omit it.

clone size: many; V gene: TRBV7-9; J gene: TRBJ2-1; D gene: .; CDR3 protein: CASSRSPGNEQFF; CDR3 DNA: TGTGCCAGCAGTCGGTCGCCGGGCAATGAGCAGTTCTTC
clone size: many; V gene: TRBV20-1; J gene: TRBJ2-2; D gene: TRBD2; CDR3 protein: CSAPTSGPGELFF; CDR3 DNA: TGCAGTGCTCCGACTAGCGGACCCGGGGAGCTGTTTTTT
clone size: .; V gene: TRBV18; J gene: TRBJ2-1; D gene: .; CDR3 protein: CASSPDSSSYNEQFF; CDR3 DNA: TGTGCCAGCTCCCCGGACTCTAGCTCCTACAATGAGCAGTTCTTC
clone size: few; V gene: TRBV3-1; J gene: TRBJ1-1; D gene: .; CDR3 protein: CASSQERRQTEAFF; CDR3 DNA: TGTGCCAGCAGCCAAGAACGCCGACAGACTGAAGCTTTCTTT
clone size: many; V gene: TRBV28; J gene: TRBJ2-7; D gene: .; CDR3 protein: CASSSTLRGDEQYF; CDR3 DNA: TGTGCCAGCAGTTCAACTCTCAGGGGGGACGAGCAGTACTTC
clone size: few; V gene: TRBV7-2; J gene: TRBJ2-2; D gene: .; CDR3 protein: CASSVVRTTGTGELFF; CDR3 DNA: TGTGCCAGCAGCGTCGTTCGGACTACCGGGACCGGGGAGCTGTTTTTT
clone size: many; V gene: TRBV28; J gene: TRBJ2-1; D gene: TRBD2; CDR3 protein: CASRAGGPNEQFF; CDR3 DNA: TGTGCCAGCAGGGCGGGAGGGCCCAATGAGCAGTTCTTC
clone size: .; V gene: TRBV27; J gene: TRBJ2-5; D gene: TRBD2; CDR3 protein: CASGEAHREAGDGYGKTQYF; CDR3 DNA: TGTGCCAGCGGTGAAGCGCACCGAGAAGCGGGAGATGGGTATGGAAAGACCCAGTACTTC
clone size: many; V gene: TRBV6-1; J gene: TRBJ1-1; D gene: .; CDR3 protein: CASSERGGPRNTEAFF; CDR3 DNA: TGTGCCAGCAGTGAAAGGGGCGGACCCCGGAACACTGAAGCTTTCTTT
clone size: few; V gene: TRBV10-1; J gene: TRBJ2-3; D gene: TRBD2; CDR3 protein: CASRRGATDTQYF; CDR3 DNA: TGCGCCAGCCGGCGGGGGGCTACAGATACGCAGTATTTT
clone size: few; V gene: TRBV6-1; J gene: TRBJ1-5; D gene: .; CDR3 protein: CASSSKATQPQHF; CDR3 DNA: TGTGCCAGCAGCTCCAAGGCAACCCAGCCCCAGCATTTT
clone size: .; V gene: TRBV19; J gene: TRBJ1-1; D gene: .; CDR3 protein: CASSMEGDTEAFF; CDR3 DNA: TGTGCCAGTAGTATGGAGGGGGACACTGAAGCTTTCTTT
clone size: many; V gene: TRBV29-1; J gene: TRBJ2-3; D gene: TRBD1; CDR3 protein: CSVVSRDRSTDTQYF; CDR3 DNA: TGCAGCGTTGTTAGTCGGGACAGGAGCACAGATACGCAGTATTTT
clone size: few; V gene: TRBV5-5; J gene: TRBJ1-5; D gene: .; CDR3 protein: CASSLEISVHQPQHF; CDR3 DNA: TGTGCCAGCAGCTTGGAAATCTCGGTTCATCAGCCCCAGCATTTT
clone size: .; V gene: TRBV12-3/TRBV12-4; J gene: TRBJ2-3; D gene: .; CDR3 protein: CASTTPGPWGADTQYF; CDR3 DNA: TGTGCCAGCACCACCCCAGGTCCGTGGGGGGCAGATACGCAGTATTTT
clone size: .; V gene: TRBV7-9; J gene: TRBJ1-4; D gene: TRBD1; CDR3 protein: CASSVAGQVGEKLFF; CDR3 DNA: TGTGCCAGCAGCGTCGCGGGACAGGTGGGGGAAAAACTGTTTTTT
clone size: .; V gene: TRBV20-1; J gene: TRBJ2-1; D gene: TRBD2; CDR3 protein: CSALAGVLNEQFF; CDR3 DNA: TGCAGTGCTTTAGCGGGAGTATTGAATGAGCAGTTCTTC
clone size: few; V gene: TRBV9; J gene: TRBJ1-1; D gene: TRBD1; CDR3 protein: CASSVMGQMANTEAFF; CDR3 DNA: TGTGCCAGCAGCGTTATGGGACAGATGGCGAACACTGAAGCTTTCTTT
clone size: .; V gene: TRBV6-2/TRBV6-3; J gene: TRBJ2-1; D gene: .; CDR3 protein: CASSSPGRRRSYNEQFF; CDR3 DNA: TGTGCCAGCAGTTCCCCCGGCCGGAGACGCTCCTACAATGAGCAGTTCTTC
clone size: .; V gene: TRBV4-1; J gene: TRBJ1-4; D gene: .; CDR3 protein: CASSRRGAGEKLFF; CDR3 DNA: TGTGCCAGCAGCCGAAGGGGCGCAGGCGAAAAACTGTTTTTT
clone size: many; V gene: TRBV6-1; J gene: TRBJ2-5; D gene: .; CDR3 protein: CASSPQGVGETQYF; CDR3 DNA: TGTGCCAGCAGCCCCCAAGGGGTTGGAGAGACCCAGTACTTC
clone size: few; V gene: TRBV25-1; J gene: TRBJ1-2; D gene: .; CDR3 protein: CASSTNPNYGYTF; CDR3 DNA: TGTGCCAGCAGTACTAACCCTAACTATGGCTACACCTTC
clone size: .; V gene: TRBV9; J gene: TRBJ2-2; D gene: .; CDR3 protein: CASSVNDRPNTGGLFF; CDR3 DNA: TGTGCCAGCAGCGTAAATGACAGGCCGAACACCGGGGGGCTGTTTTTT
clone size: .; V gene: TRBV5-1; J gene: TRBJ2-1; D gene: TRBD2; CDR3 protein: CASSSEPGTRFFHEQFF; CDR3 DNA: TGCGCCAGCAGCTCCGAACCCGGGACTAGATTTTTCCATGAGCAGTTCTTC
clone size: many; V gene: TRBV20-1; J gene: TRBJ2-7; D gene: TRBD2; CDR3 protein: CSARGAGLGYEQYF; CDR3 DNA: TGCAGTGCTAGAGGTGCGGGACTAGGTTACGAGCAGTACTTC
clone size: few; V gene: TRBV6-9; J gene: TRBJ1-3; D gene: .; CDR3 protein: CASSYSSVPTAHSGNTIYF; CDR3 DNA: TGTGCCAGCAGTTATAGCTCAGTCCCGACGGCCCACTCTGGAAACACCATATATTTT
clone size: .; V gene: TRBV4-1; J gene: TRBJ1-2; D gene: TRBD1; CDR3 protein: CASSQTGTGLTYGYTF; CDR3 DNA: TGCGCCAGCAGCCAGACCGGGACAGGGCTTACCTATGGCTACACCTTC
clone size: many; V gene: TRBV28; J gene: TRBJ1-2; D gene: .; CDR3 protein: CASSAVIGRAADYGYTF; CDR3 DNA: TGTGCCAGCAGTGCCGTCATCGGCAGGGCCGCTGATTATGGCTACACCTTC
clone size: .; V gene: TRBV30; J gene: TRBJ2-2; D gene: TRBD2; CDR3 protein: CAWSVPPGGITGELFF; CDR3 DNA: TGTGCCTGGAGTGTCCCTCCGGGAGGAATAACCGGGGAGCTGTTTTTT